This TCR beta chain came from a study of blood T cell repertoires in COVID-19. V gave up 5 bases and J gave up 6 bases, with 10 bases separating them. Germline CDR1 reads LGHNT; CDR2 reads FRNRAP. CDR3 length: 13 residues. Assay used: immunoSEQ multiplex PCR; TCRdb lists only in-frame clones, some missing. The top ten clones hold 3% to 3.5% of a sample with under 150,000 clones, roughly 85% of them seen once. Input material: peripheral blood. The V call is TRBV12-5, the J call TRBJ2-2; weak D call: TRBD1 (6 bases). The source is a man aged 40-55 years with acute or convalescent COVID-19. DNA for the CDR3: TGTGCTAGTGGTCAACAGGGTTCCGGGGAGCTGTTTTTT. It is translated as CASGQQGSGELFF.